One T cell receptor (beta chain) is described in this entry. Its specificity is unknown. The sample belongs to a study of cytomegalovirus exposure and HLA in healthy donors. Findings and limits, study-wide: Later genetic work tied a missense DCLRE1C variant to beta-chain V and J trimming.

The V gene lost 1 base and the J gene lost 7 bases, with 10 bases spanning the gap. The CDR3 extends over 13 amino acids. The germline V gene has CDR1 SGHTA and CDR2 FQGNSA. Primers: 60 Vbeta forward and 13 Jbeta reverse. Authors' methods: In a later analysis, of 70 million to 85 million unique beta chains, roughly 9.9 million appeared in at least two donors. Profiling relied on immunoSEQ multiplex PCR, and the TCRdb table lists in-frame clones only, not all of them. The DNA gave D and trimming, while V, J and clone size come from that table. The table includes some 90,000 clones, just under 80% detected once.

The receptor's source is a middle-aged woman in good health and CMV-seronegative. Sequences were obtained from PBMCs. The chain combines TRBV7-2 with TRBJ2-5; TRBD2 might be the D (5 bases). The CDR3 DNA is TGTGCCAGCAGCTTAGGGGTCGGAGGGACCCAGTACTTC. It encodes CASSLGVGGTQYF.